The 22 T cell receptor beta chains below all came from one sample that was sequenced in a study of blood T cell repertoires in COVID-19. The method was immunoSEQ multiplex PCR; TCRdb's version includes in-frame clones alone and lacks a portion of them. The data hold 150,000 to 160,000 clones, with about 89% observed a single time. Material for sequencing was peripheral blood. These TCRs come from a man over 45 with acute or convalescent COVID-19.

In DNA, the CDR3 is TGTGCCAGCAACCCCGCCACAACAGATACGCAGTATTTT. Amino acid sequence: CASNPATTDTQYF. This chain joins TRBV28 and TRBJ2-3; D is unclear. The CDR3 has 13 amino acids. Germline CDR1 reads MDHEN; CDR2 reads SYDVKM. V was pared by 7 bases and J by 3 bases, with 11 bases between.

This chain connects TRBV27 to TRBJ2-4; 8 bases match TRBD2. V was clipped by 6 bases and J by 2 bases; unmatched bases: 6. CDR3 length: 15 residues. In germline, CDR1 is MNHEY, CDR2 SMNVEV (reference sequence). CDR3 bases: TGTGCCAGCAGGTCTAGCGGGCGAACCAAAAACATTCAGTACTTC. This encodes CASRSSGRTKNIQYF.

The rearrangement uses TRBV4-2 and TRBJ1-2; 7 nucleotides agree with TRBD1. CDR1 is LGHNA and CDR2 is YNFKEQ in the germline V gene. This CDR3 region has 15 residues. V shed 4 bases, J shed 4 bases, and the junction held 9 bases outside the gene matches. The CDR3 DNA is TGTGCCAGCAGCCCCGCAAGGGACAGTTCCTATGGCTACACCTTC. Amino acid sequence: CASSPARDSSYGYTF.

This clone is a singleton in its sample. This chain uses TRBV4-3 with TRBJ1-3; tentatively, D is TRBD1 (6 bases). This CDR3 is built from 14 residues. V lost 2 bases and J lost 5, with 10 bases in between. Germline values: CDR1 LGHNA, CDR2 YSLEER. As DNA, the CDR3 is TGCGCCAGCAGCCAAACAACAGGGAGAAACACCATATATTTT. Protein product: CASSQTTGRNTIYF.

The CDR3: CASSPGLADEQFF. DNA of the CDR3: TGTGCCAGCTCACCGGGACTAGCCGATGAGCAGTTCTTC. This chain uses TRBV18 with TRBJ2-1; 9 nucleotides line up with TRBD2. The CDR3 extends over 13 amino acids. Trimming cost V 3 bases and J 8 bases; bases outside gene matches: 2. Germline CDR1 is KGHSH and CDR2 is LQKENI.

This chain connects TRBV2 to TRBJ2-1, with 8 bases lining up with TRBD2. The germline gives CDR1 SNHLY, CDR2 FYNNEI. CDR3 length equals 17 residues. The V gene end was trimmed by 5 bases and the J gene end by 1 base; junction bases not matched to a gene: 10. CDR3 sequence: CASSHNLAGPSYNEQFF. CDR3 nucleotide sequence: TGTGCCAGCAGTCATAATCTAGCGGGCCCGTCCTACAATGAGCAGTTCTTC.

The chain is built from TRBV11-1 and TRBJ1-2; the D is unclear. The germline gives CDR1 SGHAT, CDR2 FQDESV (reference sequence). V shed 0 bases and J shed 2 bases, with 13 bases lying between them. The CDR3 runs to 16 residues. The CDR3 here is CASSLAAGNTNYGYTF. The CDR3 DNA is TGTGCCAGCAGCTTAGCAGCAGGCAACACCAACTATGGCTACACCTTC.

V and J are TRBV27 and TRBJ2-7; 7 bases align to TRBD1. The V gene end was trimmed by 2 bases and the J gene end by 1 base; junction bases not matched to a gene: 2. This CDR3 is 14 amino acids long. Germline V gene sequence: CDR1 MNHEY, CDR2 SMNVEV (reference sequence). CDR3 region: CASSLRGQSYEQYF. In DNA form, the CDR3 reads TGTGCCAGCAGTTTAAGGGGACAGTCCTACGAGCAGTACTTC.

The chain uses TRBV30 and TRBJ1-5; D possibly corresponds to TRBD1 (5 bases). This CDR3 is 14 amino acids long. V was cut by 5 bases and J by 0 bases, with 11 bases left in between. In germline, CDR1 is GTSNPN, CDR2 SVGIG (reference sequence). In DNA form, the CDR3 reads TGTGCCTGGGGTAGACAGTCTAGCAATCAGCCCCAGCATTTT. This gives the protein CAWGRQSSNQPQHF.

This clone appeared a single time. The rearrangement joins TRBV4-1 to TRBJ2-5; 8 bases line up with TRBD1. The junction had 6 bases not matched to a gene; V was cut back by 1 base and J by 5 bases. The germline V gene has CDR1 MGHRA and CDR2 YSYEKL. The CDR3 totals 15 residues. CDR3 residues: CASSQGQGNGETQYF. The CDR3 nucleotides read TGCGCCAGCAGCCAAGGACAGGGGAATGGTGAGACCCAGTACTTC.

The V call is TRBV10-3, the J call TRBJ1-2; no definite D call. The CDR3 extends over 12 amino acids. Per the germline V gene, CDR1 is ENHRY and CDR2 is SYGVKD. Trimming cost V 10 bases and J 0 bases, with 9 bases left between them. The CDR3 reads CATRGANYGYTF. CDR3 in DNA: TGTGCCACCCGAGGAGCTAACTATGGCTACACCTTC.

The CDR3 DNA reads as TGTGCCACCAGTGATTTGCCCCGGCAGGGCACAGATACGCAGTATTTT. This gives the protein CATSDLPRQGTDTQYF. The J gene is TRBJ2-3, the V gene TRBV24-1; D unresolved. Per the germline V gene, CDR1 is KGHDR and CDR2 is SFDVKD. Deletions cut 0 bases from V and 1 base from J, with 10 bases between. This CDR3 comprises 16 residues.

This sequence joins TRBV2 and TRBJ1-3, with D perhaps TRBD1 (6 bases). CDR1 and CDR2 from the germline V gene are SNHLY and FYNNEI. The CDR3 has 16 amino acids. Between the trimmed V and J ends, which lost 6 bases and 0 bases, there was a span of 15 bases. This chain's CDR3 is CASRGLDRSSGNTIYF. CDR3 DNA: TGTGCCAGCAGGGGCTTGGACAGAAGCTCTGGAAACACCATATATTTT.

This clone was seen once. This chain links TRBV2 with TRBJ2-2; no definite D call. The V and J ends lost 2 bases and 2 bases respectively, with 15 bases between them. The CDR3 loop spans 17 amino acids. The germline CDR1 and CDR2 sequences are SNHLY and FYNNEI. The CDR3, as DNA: TGTGCCAGCAGTGAAAGTTCCGTCAGGCCCAACACCGGGGAGCTGTTTTTT. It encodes CASSESSVRPNTGELFF.

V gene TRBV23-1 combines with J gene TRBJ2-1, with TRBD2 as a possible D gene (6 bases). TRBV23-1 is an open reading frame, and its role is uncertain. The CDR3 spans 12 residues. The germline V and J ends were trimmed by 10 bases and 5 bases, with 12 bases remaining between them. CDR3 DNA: TGCGCCACCGGGACTCATCACAATGAGCAGTTCTTC. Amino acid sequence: CATGTHHNEQFF.

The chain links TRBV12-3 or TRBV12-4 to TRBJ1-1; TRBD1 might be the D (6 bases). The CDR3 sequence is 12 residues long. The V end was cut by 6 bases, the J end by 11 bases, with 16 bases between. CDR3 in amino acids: CASRQGYVRAFF. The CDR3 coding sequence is TGTGCCAGCAGGCAGGGGTACGTTAGGGCTTTCTTT.

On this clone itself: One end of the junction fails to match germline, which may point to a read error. The CDR3 DNA reads TGTGCCAGCACCCAAATCAGCGGGGGATTTTCCGAGCAGTTCTTC. Its translation: CASTQISGGFSEQFF. The gene calls are TRBV3-1 (or the pseudogene TRBV3-2) and TRBJ2-1; TRBD2 matches 8 bases. The CDR3 sequence is 15 residues long. Germline CDR1 LGHDT, CDR2 YNNKEL (reference sequence).

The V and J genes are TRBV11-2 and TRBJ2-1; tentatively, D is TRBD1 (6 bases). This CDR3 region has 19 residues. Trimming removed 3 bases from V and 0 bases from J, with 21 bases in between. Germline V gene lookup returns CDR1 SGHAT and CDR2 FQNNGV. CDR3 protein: CASSLGPNRTDSSYNEQFF. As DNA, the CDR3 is TGTGCCAGCAGCTTGGGTCCGAACAGGACAGACAGCTCCTACAATGAGCAGTTCTTC. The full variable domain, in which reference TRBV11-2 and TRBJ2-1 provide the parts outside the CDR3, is EAGVAQSPRYKIIEKRQSVAFWCNPISGHATLYWYQQILGQGPKLLIQFQNNGVVDDSQLPKDRFSAERLKGVDSTLKIQPAKLEDSAVYLCASSLGPNRTDSSYNEQFFGPGTRLTVL.

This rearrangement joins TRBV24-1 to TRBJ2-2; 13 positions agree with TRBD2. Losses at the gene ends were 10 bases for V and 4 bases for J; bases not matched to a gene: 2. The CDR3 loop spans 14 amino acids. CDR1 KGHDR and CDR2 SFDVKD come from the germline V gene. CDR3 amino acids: CATRTSGSTGELFF. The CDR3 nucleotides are TGTGCCACTCGGACTAGCGGGAGCACCGGGGAGCTGTTTTTT.

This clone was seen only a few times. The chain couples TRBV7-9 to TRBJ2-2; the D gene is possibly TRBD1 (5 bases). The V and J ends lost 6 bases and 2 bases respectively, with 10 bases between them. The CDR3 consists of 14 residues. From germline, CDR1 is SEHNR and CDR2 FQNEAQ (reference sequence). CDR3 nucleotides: TGTGCCAGCAGTTTGGACATCAACACCGGGGAGCTGTTTTTT. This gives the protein CASSLDINTGELFF.

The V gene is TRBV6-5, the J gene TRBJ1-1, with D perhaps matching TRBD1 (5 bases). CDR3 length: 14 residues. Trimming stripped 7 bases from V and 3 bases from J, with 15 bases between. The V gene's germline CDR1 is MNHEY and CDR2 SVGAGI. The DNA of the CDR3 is TGTGCCAGCACAGGGAACGGTAGGGACACTGAAGCTTTCTTT. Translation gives CASTGNGRDTEAFF.

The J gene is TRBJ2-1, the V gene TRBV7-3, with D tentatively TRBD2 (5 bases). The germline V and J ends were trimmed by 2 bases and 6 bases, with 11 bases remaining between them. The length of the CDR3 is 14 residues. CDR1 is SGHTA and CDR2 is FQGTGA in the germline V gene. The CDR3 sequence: CASSLESSVNEQFF. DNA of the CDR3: TGTGCCAGCAGCTTAGAGAGTAGCGTCAATGAGCAGTTCTTC. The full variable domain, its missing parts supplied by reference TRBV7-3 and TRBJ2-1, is GAGVSQTPSNKVTEKGKYVELRCDPISGHTALYWYRQSLGQGPEFLIYFQGTGAADDSGLPNDRFFAVRPEGSVSTLKIQRTERGDSAVYLCASSLESSVNEQFFGPGTRLTVL.